This T cell receptor (beta chain) was captured by sequencing in a study of cytomegalovirus exposure and HLA in healthy donors. Points from the study as a whole: Previous analysis showed most TCR beta V segments were productive about 87% or about 30% of the time. As was reported, the HLA-A and HLA-B alleles of most subjects were accurately predicted from TCR beta sequences. Specificity of three CMV-associated chains for CMV antigens was verified in vitro.

Turning to this clone: What it binds is not known.

CDR1 and CDR2 from the germline V gene are GTSNPN and SVGIG (reference sequence). This CDR3 region has 14 residues. 60 Vbeta and 13 Jbeta primers were used in PCR. Generated by immunoSEQ multiplex PCR, the TCRdb table keeps only in-frame clones and is missing some. The profile shows 95,000 to 150,000 clones, roughly 82% of them singletons. At sampling all donors were nominally healthy, likely with unrecorded immune exposures. The sample comprised PBMCs. The V and J genes are TRBV30 and TRBJ2-5; 9 nucleotides align to TRBD1. The J call may be wrong; the DNA end is better matched by TRBJ2-7. The TCR sequence derives from a woman aged 40 to 55 in good health and CMV-seropositive. The DNA of the CDR3 is TGTGCCTGGAATGCGGGACAGGGAAGGGGCGAGCAGTACTTC. Protein product: CAWNAGQGRGEQYF.